The rows below give T cell receptor beta chains drawn from one sample of a study of radiotherapy plus CTLA-4 blockade in lung cancer. Assay: immunoSEQ multiplex PCR; the TCRdb copy retains only in-frame clones and omits some. The table includes 70,000 to 90,000 clones, around 78% detected once. This material consisted of peripheral blood, taken from a patient treated with radiotherapy plus ipilimumab. These receptors were taken from a human donor with non-small cell lung cancer whose response to radiotherapy plus ipilimumab could not be evaluated. Some clones in this sample may be carry-over from other donors' samples. The CDR3 runs from the conserved cysteine through the conserved F or W. Each record gives: J gene, V gene, CDR3 protein.

J gene: TRBJ1-2
V gene: TRBV5-1
CDR3 protein: CASSLNTGGANYGYTF

J gene: TRBJ1-2
V gene: TRBV6-1
CDR3 protein: CASSDGGRYGYTF

J gene: TRBJ2-3
V gene: TRBV6-1
CDR3 protein: CASSERPRGTDTQYF

J gene: .
V gene: TRBV28
CDR3 protein: CASSPQRGGRYEQYF

J gene: TRBJ2-1
V gene: TRBV4-3
CDR3 protein: CASSLSPIGRSYNEQFF

J gene: TRBJ1-2
V gene: TRBV18
CDR3 protein: CASSPPDSPYGYTF

J gene: TRBJ1-6
V gene: TRBV6-5
CDR3 protein: CASQTQGGHSPLHF

J gene: TRBJ2-7
V gene: TRBV5-4
CDR3 protein: CASSRPGTVGAEQYF

J gene: .
V gene: TRBV5-1
CDR3 protein: CASSLATGQTYEQYF

J gene: TRBJ2-1
V gene: TRBV6-1
CDR3 protein: CASSDMPGQGNNEQFF

J gene: TRBJ1-1
V gene: TRBV4-1
CDR3 protein: CASSQVTMNTEAFF

J gene: TRBJ2-3
V gene: TRBV5-4
CDR3 protein: CASSADRGRDTQYF

J gene: TRBJ1-1
V gene: TRBV19
CDR3 protein: CASSKGQGFLNTEAFF

J gene: TRBJ2-7
V gene: TRBV7-8
CDR3 protein: CASSLLRGPYEQYF

J gene: TRBJ1-2
V gene: TRBV29-1
CDR3 protein: CSASGGSSVGYTF

J gene: TRBJ2-5
V gene: TRBV4-1
CDR3 protein: CASSLRQGANQETQYF

J gene: TRBJ1-5
V gene: TRBV7-2
CDR3 protein: CASSPRGGQGAYQPQHF

J gene: TRBJ1-6
V gene: TRBV7-8
CDR3 protein: CASSLGGANSYNSPLHF

J gene: TRBJ2-7
V gene: TRBV5-4
CDR3 protein: CASSLARTGSYEQYF

J gene: TRBJ2-5
V gene: TRBV25-1
CDR3 protein: CASSDRTGQGVRETQYF

J gene: TRBJ2-3
V gene: TRBV27
CDR3 protein: CASSLSPYREPTDTQYF

J gene: TRBJ2-5
V gene: TRBV6-5
CDR3 protein: CASSEAYETQYF

J gene: TRBJ1-2
V gene: TRBV7-9
CDR3 protein: CASSYGQGAANYGYTF

J gene: TRBJ2-3
V gene: TRBV4-2
CDR3 protein: CASSQNPSGAITDTQYF

J gene: TRBJ1-5
V gene: TRBV19
CDR3 protein: CASSQQPTGVGQPQHF

J gene: TRBJ2-5
V gene: TRBV18
CDR3 protein: CASSPTGGDETQYF

J gene: TRBJ2-3
V gene: TRBV11-2
CDR3 protein: CASSLAGFSTDTQYF

J gene: TRBJ1-3
V gene: TRBV6-6
CDR3 protein: CASSYSSGNTIYF

J gene: TRBJ2-7
V gene: TRBV6-1
CDR3 protein: CASSGRGEQYF

J gene: TRBJ1-4
V gene: TRBV7-9
CDR3 protein: CASKRGTNEKLFF

J gene: TRBJ1-4
V gene: TRBV5-1
CDR3 protein: CASSPSQATNEKLFF

J gene: TRBJ1-1
V gene: TRBV19
CDR3 protein: CASSGGGDTEAFF

J gene: TRBJ2-1
V gene: TRBV2
CDR3 protein: CASIQRGASYNEQFF

J gene: TRBJ2-5
V gene: TRBV5-1
CDR3 protein: CASSAFLSGAQETQYF

J gene: TRBJ2-7
V gene: TRBV28
CDR3 protein: CASSFPLAGGGYEQYF

J gene: TRBJ2-1
V gene: TRBV19
CDR3 protein: CASSKTPSASGAYNEQFF

J gene: TRBJ1-5
V gene: TRBV30
CDR3 protein: CAWSVQGRSNQPQHF

J gene: TRBJ2-3
V gene: TRBV5-1
CDR3 protein: CASSRQGAAVTSTDTQYF

J gene: TRBJ1-2
V gene: TRBV6-1
CDR3 protein: CASSKGTVMPLNYGYTF

J gene: TRBJ1-2
V gene: TRBV4-1
CDR3 protein: CASSQEAGRANYGYTF

J gene: TRBJ1-2
V gene: TRBV6-1
CDR3 protein: CASSEGAGPYGYTF